These T cell receptor beta chains were read from a single sample in a study of T cells in Graves' hyperthyroidism and ophthalmopathy. In TCRdb, the multiplex PCR reads were re-called with MiXCR into one record per CDR3 protein. The table records about 680,000 distinct CDR3 sequences, 30% to 40% of them present only once. Sequencing was performed on blood. The receptors were gathered from a woman aged 40 to 55 with Graves' hyperthyroidism. CDR3s include the opening cysteine and the closing phenylalanine or tryptophan. The order of the fields is D gene, V gene, clone size, J gene, CDR3 DNA, CDR3 protein. A D gene is named only where the DNA matches it firmly. A clone size is listed for some rows: how often the clone was seen (once, few, many), or a class if it is expanded.

D gene: -
V gene: TRBV29-1
clone size: -
J gene: TRBJ2-3
CDR3 DNA: TGCAGCGTTGAAATGGGGATCCGGGATACGCAGTATTTT
CDR3 protein: CSVEMGIRDTQYF

D gene: -
V gene: TRBV7-9
clone size: many
J gene: TRBJ1-5
CDR3 DNA: TGTGCCAGCAGCTTACTGGGGAATATGCAGCCCCAGCATTTT
CDR3 protein: CASSLLGNMQPQHF

D gene: -
V gene: TRBV4-3
clone size: many
J gene: TRBJ1-1
CDR3 DNA: TGCGCCAGCAGCCACACAGGAGACACTGAAGCTTTCTTT
CDR3 protein: CASSHTGDTEAFF

D gene: -
V gene: TRBV6-5
clone size: few
J gene: TRBJ1-2
CDR3 DNA: TGTGCCAGCAGTAATTACATCGGAGGGGCCGGTGGCTACACCTTC
CDR3 protein: CASSNYIGGAGGYTF

D gene: TRBD1
V gene: TRBV7-6
clone size: few
J gene: TRBJ2-7
CDR3 DNA: TGTGCCAGCAGCGAGGGGGCACTGAAATCCTACGAGCAGTACTTC
CDR3 protein: CASSEGALKSYEQYF

D gene: TRBD1
V gene: TRBV12-3/TRBV12-4
clone size: few
J gene: TRBJ1-1
CDR3 DNA: TGTGCCAGCAGTCCGAAGGGGGCGAGTGACACTGAAGCTTTCTTT
CDR3 protein: CASSPKGASDTEAFF

D gene: -
V gene: TRBV13
clone size: many
J gene: TRBJ2-2
CDR3 DNA: TGTGCCAGCAGTAGGGGGACGAACACCGGGGAGCTGTTTTTT
CDR3 protein: CASSRGTNTGELFF

D gene: -
V gene: TRBV12-3/TRBV12-4
clone size: -
J gene: TRBJ1-5
CDR3 DNA: TGTGCCAGCAGTTTAGCGCCTGCACGGGGGGGGCCTAGCAATCAGCCCCAGCATTTT
CDR3 protein: CASSLAPARGGPSNQPQHF

D gene: -
V gene: TRBV24-1
clone size: many
J gene: TRBJ2-5
CDR3 DNA: TGTGCCACCAGTGACCCACAAGTTGTAGAGACCCAGTACTTC
CDR3 protein: CATSDPQVVETQYF

D gene: -
V gene: TRBV20-1
clone size: many
J gene: TRBJ1-5
CDR3 DNA: TGCAGTGCTAGGCGCATCGGGGATCAGCCCCAGCATTTT
CDR3 protein: CSARRIGDQPQHF

D gene: TRBD1
V gene: TRBV20-1
clone size: once
J gene: TRBJ2-7
CDR3 DNA: TGCAGTGCTACCGGGACAGGGGCATCCGAGCAGTACTTC
CDR3 protein: CSATGTGASEQYF

D gene: TRBD1
V gene: TRBV30
clone size: -
J gene: TRBJ1-6
CDR3 DNA: TGTGCCTGGATCCTACCGACAGGGGTCTCACCCCTCCACTTT
CDR3 protein: CAWILPTGVSPLHF

D gene: TRBD2
V gene: TRBV7-2
clone size: few
J gene: TRBJ2-5
CDR3 DNA: TGTGCCAGCAGCTTAGTTGTTAGCGGGGTGGAGACCCAGTACTTC
CDR3 protein: CASSLVVSGVETQYF

D gene: -
V gene: TRBV12-3/TRBV12-4
clone size: few
J gene: TRBJ2-2
CDR3 DNA: TGTGCCAGCAGGCTCGGGACCTCGAACACCGGGGAGCTGTTTTTT
CDR3 protein: CASRLGTSNTGELFF

D gene: -
V gene: TRBV5-1
clone size: -
J gene: TRBJ1-4
CDR3 DNA: TGCGCCAGCAGCTTTAGCCTAGAGGGTGAAAAACTGTTTTTT
CDR3 protein: CASSFSLEGEKLFF

D gene: -
V gene: TRBV29-1
clone size: -
J gene: TRBJ1-2
CDR3 DNA: TGCAGCCTCAGCCTCAGCAGCTACACCTTC
CDR3 protein: CSLSLSSYTF

D gene: -
V gene: TRBV18
clone size: once
J gene: TRBJ1-4
CDR3 DNA: TGTGCCAGCTCATTCTACAGGGAGCCTAATGAAAAACTGTTTTTT
CDR3 protein: CASSFYREPNEKLFF

D gene: -
V gene: TRBV7-9
clone size: -
J gene: TRBJ2-7
CDR3 DNA: TGTGCCAGCAGCGCCGGAGAGACATACGAGCAGTACTTC
CDR3 protein: CASSAGETYEQYF

D gene: TRBD1
V gene: TRBV29-1
clone size: many
J gene: TRBJ1-1
CDR3 DNA: TGCAGCGTTCAACAGGGGTCGAACACTGAAGCTTTCTTT
CDR3 protein: CSVQQGSNTEAFF

D gene: -
V gene: TRBV2
clone size: many
J gene: TRBJ1-4
CDR3 DNA: TGTGCCACATTAAAGGGGATTAGCACTAATGAAAAACTGTTTTTT
CDR3 protein: CATLKGISTNEKLFF

D gene: TRBD2
V gene: TRBV11-2
clone size: -
J gene: TRBJ2-7
CDR3 DNA: TGTGCCAGCAGCCCACTAACACAACTAGCGGGAGGGCTCGAGCAGTACTTC
CDR3 protein: CASSPLTQLAGGLEQYF

D gene: TRBD1
V gene: TRBV15
clone size: -
J gene: TRBJ1-1
CDR3 DNA: TGTGCCACCAGCAGAGATTCCCTCCAGAGGGCTAGACAGGGCTTCTCTGAAGCTTTCTTT
CDR3 protein: CATSRDSLQRARQGFSEAFF

D gene: -
V gene: TRBV28
clone size: -
J gene: TRBJ1-1
CDR3 DNA: TGTGCCAGCAGTTTAATATCGAACACTGAAGCTTTCTTT
CDR3 protein: CASSLISNTEAFF

D gene: TRBD2
V gene: TRBV7-9
clone size: many
J gene: TRBJ2-7
CDR3 DNA: TGTGCCAGCAGCCCGCGACTAGCGGAGATGGAAGAGCAGTACTTC
CDR3 protein: CASSPRLAEMEEQYF

D gene: TRBD1
V gene: TRBV20-1
clone size: many
J gene: TRBJ1-1
CDR3 DNA: TGCAGTGCTACTGACAGGGCCTTAAACACTGAAGCTTTCTTT
CDR3 protein: CSATDRALNTEAFF

D gene: -
V gene: TRBV6-6
clone size: -
J gene: TRBJ1-4
CDR3 DNA: TGTGCCAGCAGCCGAATCAGGGGCCACGAAAAACTGTTTTTT
CDR3 protein: CASSRIRGHEKLFF

D gene: -
V gene: TRBV5-6
clone size: -
J gene: TRBJ2-2
CDR3 DNA: TGTGCCAGCAGCTTTGGATGGGCCGGGGAGCTGTTTTTT
CDR3 protein: CASSFGWAGELFF

D gene: -
V gene: TRBV24-1
clone size: many
J gene: TRBJ2-3
CDR3 DNA: TGTGCCACCAGTGACCGCCACGTGGAAGAGGCAGATACGCAGTATTTT
CDR3 protein: CATSDRHVEEADTQYF

D gene: -
V gene: TRBV12-3/TRBV12-4
clone size: few
J gene: TRBJ1-5
CDR3 DNA: TGTGCCAGCAGAAAGACCTGGGATCAGCCCCAGCATTTT
CDR3 protein: CASRKTWDQPQHF

D gene: -
V gene: TRBV10-3
clone size: many
J gene: TRBJ1-2
CDR3 DNA: TGTGCCATCAGTGACGGAAACTATGGCTACACCTTC
CDR3 protein: CAISDGNYGYTF

D gene: TRBD1
V gene: TRBV12-3/TRBV12-4
clone size: many
J gene: TRBJ2-7
CDR3 DNA: TGTGCCAGCAGTTGGGGACAGCCTTACGAGCAGTACTTC
CDR3 protein: CASSWGQPYEQYF

D gene: -
V gene: TRBV5-8
clone size: few
J gene: TRBJ1-3
CDR3 DNA: TGTGCCAGCAGCTCTCCTTCCTTCTCAGCAAGCTCTGGAAACACCATATATTTT
CDR3 protein: CASSSPSFSASSGNTIYF

D gene: TRBD1
V gene: TRBV28
clone size: -
J gene: TRBJ2-2
CDR3 DNA: TGTGCCAGTTCGGACAGGGGGCTTACCGGGGAGCTGTTTTTT
CDR3 protein: CASSDRGLTGELFF

D gene: -
V gene: TRBV20-1
clone size: many
J gene: TRBJ2-5
CDR3 DNA: TGCAGTGCTAGTAGCCCAGAGGGGCTGGACGGGAAGACCCAGTACTTC
CDR3 protein: CSASSPEGLDGKTQYF

D gene: -
V gene: TRBV6-5
clone size: -
J gene: TRBJ2-5
CDR3 DNA: TGTGCCAGCAGTTACCCTCCCCCTGGCCAGGGCCGGGAGACCCAGTACTTC
CDR3 protein: CASSYPPPGQGRETQYF

D gene: -
V gene: TRBV29-1
clone size: many
J gene: TRBJ1-1
CDR3 DNA: TGCAGCGTTGAAGTTGTCAGGGCCACGTCTGAAGCTTTCTTT
CDR3 protein: CSVEVVRATSEAFF

D gene: -
V gene: TRBV9
clone size: once
J gene: TRBJ1-3
CDR3 DNA: TGTGCCAGCAGCGGCGAGGGGAGCGAAAACACCATATATTTT
CDR3 protein: CASSGEGSENTIYF

D gene: -
V gene: TRBV7-2
clone size: -
J gene: TRBJ2-7
CDR3 DNA: TGTGCCAGTCGCCCCAACGAGCAGTACTTC
CDR3 protein: CASRPNEQYF

D gene: -
V gene: TRBV6-5
clone size: few
J gene: TRBJ1-1
CDR3 DNA: TGTGCCAGCAGTTGGACTCGGGGGAAATCCGGTGAAGCTTTCTTT
CDR3 protein: CASSWTRGKSGEAFF